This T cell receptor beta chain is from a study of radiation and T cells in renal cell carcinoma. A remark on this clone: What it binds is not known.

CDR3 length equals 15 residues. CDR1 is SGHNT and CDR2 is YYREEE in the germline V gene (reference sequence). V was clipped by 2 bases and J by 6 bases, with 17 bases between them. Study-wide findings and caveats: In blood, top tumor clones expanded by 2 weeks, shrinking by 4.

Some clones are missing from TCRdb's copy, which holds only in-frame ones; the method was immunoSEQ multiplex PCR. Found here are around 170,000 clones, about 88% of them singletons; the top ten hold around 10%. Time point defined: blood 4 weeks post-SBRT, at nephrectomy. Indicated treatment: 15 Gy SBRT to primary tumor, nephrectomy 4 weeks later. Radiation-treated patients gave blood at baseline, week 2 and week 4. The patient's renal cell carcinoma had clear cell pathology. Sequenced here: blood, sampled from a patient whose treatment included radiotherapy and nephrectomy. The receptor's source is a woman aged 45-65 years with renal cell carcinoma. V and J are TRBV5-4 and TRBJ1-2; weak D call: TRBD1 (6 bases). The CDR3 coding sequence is TGTGCCAGCAGCTTACAGGGAATGGGGTTCCATGGCTACACCTTC. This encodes CASSLQGMGFHGYTF.